The next 12 T cell receptor beta chains were all read from a single sample in a study of cytomegalovirus exposure and HLA in healthy donors. The study ran its PCR with 60 Vbeta and 13 Jbeta primers. Data came from immunoSEQ multiplex PCR; TCRdb stores just in-frame clones and leaves some out. The data hold approximately 92,000 clones, with more than 65% observed a single time. The sample consisted of PBMCs. The receptors here all came from a girl aged 2 to 9 in good health and CMV-seropositive.

The chain recombines TRBV10-3 with TRBJ1-1, with D perhaps matching TRBD1 (6 bases). Germline lookup yields CDR1 ENHRY and CDR2 SYGVKD. The CDR3 is made up of 13 amino acids. Deletions cut 11 bases from V and 1 base from J, with 14 bases between. The CDR3 nucleotides read TGTGCCGTTAACAGGGACCAGAACACTGAAGCTTTCTTT. It is translated as CAVNRDQNTEAFF.

The gene calls are TRBV9 and TRBJ1-5; D ambiguous. The V and J ends lost 0 bases and 6 bases respectively, with 7 bases between them. The CDR3 contains 13 residues. In germline, CDR1 is SGDLS, CDR2 YYNGEE. The CDR3 reads CASSVGAVQPQHF. In DNA, the CDR3 is TGTGCCAGCAGCGTAGGGGCTGTTCAGCCCCAGCATTTT.

The gene calls are TRBV7-2 and TRBJ2-7; D is ambiguous. Per the germline V gene, CDR1 is SGHTA and CDR2 is FQGNSA. Trimming took off 5 bases at V and 4 bases at J, with 15 bases between the two ends. CDR3 size: 14 residues. The CDR3 reads CASSPRYGPYEQYF. CDR3 bases: TGTGCCAGCAGCCCACGGTACGGTCCTTACGAGCAGTACTTC.

J is TRBJ1-2 and V is TRBV28; 7 nucleotides line up with TRBD1. CDR3 length equals 12 residues. Trimming cost V 7 bases and J 3 bases; bases outside gene matches: 2. Germline CDR1 is MDHEN and CDR2 is SYDVKM. CDR3 coding DNA: TGTGCCAGCAAGGGGGCCCACTATGGCTACACCTTC. Translation gives CASKGAHYGYTF.

The chain links TRBV5-1 to TRBJ2-5; weak D call: TRBD2 (6 bases). Trimming left V 2 bases short and J 1 base short, with 24 bases between. Looked up from germline, CDR1 is SGHRS and CDR2 is YFSETQ. The CDR3 covers 19 residues. CDR3 loop: CASSFTPTGTRELQETQYF. The CDR3 bases are TGCGCCAGCAGCTTTACCCCGACGGGGACCCGGGAGCTCCAAGAGACCCAGTACTTC.

The chain employs TRBV19 and TRBJ1-5, with TRBD1 matching over 7 bases. There are 15 residues in the CDR3. Per the germline V gene, CDR1 is LNHDA and CDR2 is SQIVND (reference sequence). The J segment lost 9 bases and the V segment lost 4 bases, leaving 12 bases of the junction unmatched. The CDR3 bases are TGTGCCAGTAGTAAACTGACAGGGAAGGAACGGCCCCAGCATTTT. Encoded protein: CASSKLTGKERPQHF.

V gene TRBV4-1 combines with J gene TRBJ2-7; 9 positions agree with TRBD1. CDR3 length: 17 amino acids. V lost 3 bases, J lost 1 base, and 10 bases stayed unmatched. Germline CDR1 and CDR2: MGHRA and YSYEKL. CDR3 loop: CASSQPPGTGRSYEQYF. As DNA, the CDR3 is TGCGCCAGCAGCCAGCCTCCCGGGACAGGGAGATCCTACGAGCAGTACTTC.

The chain couples TRBV2 to TRBJ2-7; 11 bases fit TRBD2. J was trimmed by 4 bases and V by 6 bases; bases with no gene match: 11. The CDR3 is 16 residues long. Per the germline V gene, CDR1 is SNHLY and CDR2 is FYNNEI. The CDR3 reads CASSRSRTSGPYEQYF. The CDR3 nucleotides read TGTGCCAGCAGCCGCAGCCGGACTAGCGGGCCTTACGAGCAGTACTTC.

V usage is TRBV9 and J usage is TRBJ2-2; 7 positions match TRBD2. CDR1 is SGDLS, CDR2 YYNGEE, per germline. J lost 2 bases, V lost 3 bases, and 1 base had no gene match. The CDR3 sequence is 14 residues long. CDR3 nucleotide sequence: TGTGCCAGCAGCGCGGGACTAAACACCGGGGAGCTGTTTTTT. It is translated as CASSAGLNTGELFF.

The gene calls are TRBV10-1 and TRBJ2-1, with D perhaps matching TRBD1 (5 bases). Per germline, CDR1 WNHNN and CDR2 SYGVQD (reference sequence). V dropped 4 bases and J dropped 1 base, with 8 bases sitting between them. CDR3 length: 14 amino acids. The CDR3 DNA sequence: TGCGCCAGCAGTGGGCAGGGTTCCTACAATGAGCAGTTCTTC. It encodes CASSGQGSYNEQFF.

This chain connects TRBV2 to TRBJ2-4; D perhaps matches TRBD1 (6 bases). Germline CDR1 SNHLY, CDR2 FYNNEI. The CDR3 spans 15 residues. V shed 5 bases and J shed 1 base, with 12 bases lying between them. This CDR3 reads CASSSQGIAKNIQYF. CDR3 bases: TGTGCCAGCAGTTCCCAGGGGATCGCCAAAAACATTCAGTACTTC.

The gene calls are TRBV7-2 and TRBJ2-2; TRBD2 might be the D (6 bases). The CDR3 is 16 residues long. CDR1 is SGHTA, CDR2 FQGNSA, per germline. The germline V and J ends were trimmed by 1 base and 10 bases, with 19 bases remaining between them. The CDR3 DNA reads as TGTGCCAGCAGCTTAGTGGGGGGAGGCCCTTCCAAGGAGCTGTTTTTT. Translation: CASSLVGGGPSKELFF.